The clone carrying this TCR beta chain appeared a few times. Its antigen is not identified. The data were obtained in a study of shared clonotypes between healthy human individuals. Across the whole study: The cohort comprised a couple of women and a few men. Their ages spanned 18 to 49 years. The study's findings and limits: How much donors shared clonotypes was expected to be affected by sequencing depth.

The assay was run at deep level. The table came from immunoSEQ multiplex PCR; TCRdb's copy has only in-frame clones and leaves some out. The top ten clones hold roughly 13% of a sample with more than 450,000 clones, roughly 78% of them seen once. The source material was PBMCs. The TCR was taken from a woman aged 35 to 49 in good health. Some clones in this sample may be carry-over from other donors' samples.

The CDR3 is CASSLIPAGELFF. The CDR3 DNA reads as TGTGCCAGCAGTTTAATTCCCGCCGGGGAGCTGTTTTTT. The chain links TRBV28 to TRBJ2-2; D not certain. V lost 2 bases to trimming and J lost 6 bases, with 7 bases between them. CDR3 length equals 13 residues. CDR1 is MDHEN, CDR2 SYDVKM, per germline.